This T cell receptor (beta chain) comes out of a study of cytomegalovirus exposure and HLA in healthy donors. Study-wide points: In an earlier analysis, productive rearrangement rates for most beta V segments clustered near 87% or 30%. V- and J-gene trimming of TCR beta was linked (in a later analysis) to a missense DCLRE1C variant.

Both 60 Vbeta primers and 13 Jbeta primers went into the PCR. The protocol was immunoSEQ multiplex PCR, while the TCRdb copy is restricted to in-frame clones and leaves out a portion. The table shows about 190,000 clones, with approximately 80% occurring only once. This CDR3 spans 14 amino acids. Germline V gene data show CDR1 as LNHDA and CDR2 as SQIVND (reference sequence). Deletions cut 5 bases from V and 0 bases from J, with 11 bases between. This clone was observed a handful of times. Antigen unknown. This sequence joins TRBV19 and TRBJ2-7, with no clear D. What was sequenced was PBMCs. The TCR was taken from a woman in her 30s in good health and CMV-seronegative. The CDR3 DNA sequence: TGTGCCAGTAGTCTTACACGGAGCTCCTACGAGCAGTACTTC. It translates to CASSLTRSSYEQYF. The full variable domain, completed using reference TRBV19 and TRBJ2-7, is DGGITQSPKYLFRKEGQNVTLSCEQNLNHDAMYWYRQDPGQGLRLIYYSQIVNDFQKGDIAEGYSVSREKKESFPLTVTSAQKNPTAFYLCASSLTRSSYEQYFGPGTRLTVT.